This T cell receptor beta chain emerged from a study of T cell changes during pregnancy in multiple sclerosis. Trimming at V came to 0 bases and at J to 5 bases, leaving 6 bases not matched to a gene. This CDR3 comprises 15 residues. Germline V gene sequence: CDR1 SGHRS, CDR2 YFSETQ. Method: immunoSEQ multiplex PCR; TCRdb's copy keeps in-frame clones and lacks some. In the table there are approximately 70,000 clones, 85% to 95% of which are singletons. Here the sequenced sample was CD4+ T cells from peripheral blood mononuclear cells, taken after pregnancy. This sequence was found in a female donor with multiple sclerosis, enrolled in a pregnancy study. The rearrangement uses TRBV5-1 and TRBJ1-2, with 8 bases matching TRBD1. The CDR3 bases are TGCGCCAGCAGCTTGGGGCAGGGGGCACCTTATGGCTACACCTTC. It yields the protein CASSLGQGAPYGYTF.